The sequence of this T cell receptor beta chain was determined in a study of blood T cells in healthy people across ages. Study as a whole: About one barcoded beta molecule per two T cells was the capture yield of template switching.

Germline lookup yields CDR1 SGHRS and CDR2 YFSETQ. This CDR3 comprises 16 residues. The junction had 12 bases not matched to a gene; V was cut back by 4 bases and J by 8 bases. Then a second PCR, running roughly 7 to 11 cycles, was carried out with a sample-barcoded 5' primer and a J-beta primer mix. In TCRdb, the 5' RACE reads were re-called with MiXCR into one record per CDR3 protein. The table includes over a million distinct CDR3 sequences, 20% to 25% detected once. A further study also used this sample, focusing on T cells of mothers and their children.

This sequence joins TRBV5-1 and TRBJ2-1, with 10 bases aligning to TRBD2. The sample taken for sequencing was blood. The sequence was collected from a girl aged 2 to 9 in good health. The DNA of the CDR3 is TGCGCCAGCAGCCTACCATCTAGCGGGAGTGGCGATGAGCAGTTCTTC. Its translation: CASSLPSSGSGDEQFF.